Described below is a single TCR beta chain sequence and its context. TCRdb's copy holds only in-frame clones and misses some; the assay was immunoSEQ multiplex PCR. The table lists roughly 25,000 clones, around 90% of them singletons. The entry originates in a study of OX40 agonist ivuxolimab in advanced cancers. The CDR3 has 17 amino acids. Losses at the gene ends were 0 bases for V and 6 bases for J; bases not matched to a gene: 6. From germline, CDR1 is MNHNS and CDR2 SASEGT. This receptor was identified in an adult with an advanced solid tumor such as melanoma, head and neck, liver or kidney cancer. The J gene is TRBJ1-5, the V gene TRBV6-1; 12 nucleotides match TRBD1. This sample comprised CD4+ or CD8+ T cells sorted from blood, obtained in a trial of the OX40 agonist ivuxolimab. CDR3 sequence (DNA): TGTGCCAGCAGTGAAGCCCTGGGACAGGGGGCGGCTCAGCCCCAGCATTTT. As protein: CASSEALGQGAAQPQHF.